The 23 T cell receptor beta chains listed next were all sequenced from one sample in a study of T cell responses to AZD1222 COVID-19 vaccine. Assay used: immunoSEQ multiplex PCR; TCRdb lists only in-frame clones, some missing. The sample lists some 140,000 clones, over 85% seen once, with less than 7% in the top ten. The specimen was peripheral blood, collected on day 0 of AZD1222 vaccination. These receptors were obtained from an adult in good health.

This chain uses TRBV12-2 with TRBJ2-5; the D segment call TRBD2 is taken from the table without a DNA check. TRBV12-2 is deemed a pseudogene. The CDR3 has 16 residues. The CDR3 DNA reads TGTGCAAGTCGCTTAGCGGGTGTGTGTAGCATAGAGACCCAGTACTTC. Translated: CASRLAGVCSIETQYF.

The chain couples TRBV19 to TRBJ1-1, with 7 nucleotides matching TRBD1. Germline assignment: CDR1 LNHDA and CDR2 SQIVND (reference sequence). V lost 3 bases, J lost 4 bases, and 8 bases stayed unmatched. The CDR3 loop spans 15 amino acids. CDR3 residues: CASSIGRQGSTEAFF. In nucleotides, the CDR3 is TGTGCCAGTAGTATTGGGCGACAGGGAAGCACTGAAGCTTTCTTT. The full variable domain, completed using reference TRBV19 and TRBJ1-1, is DGGITQSPKYLFRKEGQNVTLSCEQNLNHDAMYWYRQDPGQGLRLIYYSQIVNDFQKGDIAEGYSVSREKKESFPLTVTSAQKNPTAFYLCASSIGRQGSTEAFFGQGTRLTVV.

V is TRBV7-9 and J is TRBJ1-4; no clear D. This CDR3 comprises 15 residues. The V and J ends lost 4 bases and 8 bases respectively, with 17 bases between them. CDR1 is SEHNR, CDR2 FQNEAQ, per germline (reference sequence). DNA for the CDR3: TGTGCCAGCAGCTCCTGGCAGGAGGTTGAGGAAAAACTGTTTTTT. Its protein is CASSSWQEVEEKLFF.

The chain combines TRBV28 with TRBJ1-1; no clear D gene. The ends were cut back, 5 bases at V and 2 bases at J, with 12 bases in the middle. The CDR3 sequence is 14 residues long. In germline, CDR1 is MDHEN, CDR2 SYDVKM. CDR3 DNA sequence: TGTGCCAGCAGTCTCTCTGAACCTAACACTGAAGCTTTCTTT. It translates to CASSLSEPNTEAFF.

V and J are TRBV28 and TRBJ1-1; no firm D call. This CDR3 comprises 16 residues. V was cut by 4 bases and J by 0 bases, with 15 bases left in between. Germline assignment: CDR1 MDHEN and CDR2 SYDVKM. CDR3 sequence: CASSSPGLRMNTEAFF. The CDR3 region has the DNA TGTGCCAGCAGTTCACCGGGTCTCCGGATGAACACTGAAGCTTTCTTT.

The genes are TRBV27 and TRBJ2-4, with a possible D match to TRBD2 (6 bases). Germline assignment: CDR1 MNHEY and CDR2 SMNVEV (reference sequence). The CDR3 has 13 residues. Trimming pared 0 bases from V and 9 bases from J, leaving 9 bases between. CDR3 amino acids: CASSLSPGGIQYF. The CDR3 DNA is TGTGCCAGCAGTTTATCACCCGGGGGCATTCAGTACTTC.

The chain joins TRBV5-5 to TRBJ1-2, with D perhaps TRBD1 (5 bases). The CDR3 length is 14 residues. V was clipped by 4 bases and J by 7 bases, with 17 bases between them. Germline V gene data show CDR1 as SGHKS and CDR2 as YYEKEE (reference sequence). CDR3 DNA sequence: TGTGCCAGCAGCCGGGGACGGCGGATCAGTGGCTACACCTTC. Translating it yields CASSRGRRISGYTF.

The chain is built from TRBV10-2 and TRBJ2-7, with D perhaps matching TRBD2 (5 bases). This CDR3 is 13 amino acids long. Trimming shortened V by 8 bases and J by 2 bases, and 13 bases separated the two germline ends. The germline V gene encodes CDR1 WSHSY and CDR2 SAAADI. The CDR3 spells CASGEDFTYEQYF. The CDR3 bases are TGCGCCAGCGGAGAGGACTTCACCTACGAGCAGTACTTC.

The genes are TRBV27 and TRBJ1-2; 7 bases fit TRBD1. The CDR3 is 15 residues long. CDR1 MNHEY and CDR2 SMNVEV come from the germline V gene (reference sequence). V lost 0 bases and J lost 6; bases outside the gene matches: 7. CDR3 bases: TGTGCCAGCAGTTTATCGACTATGGGACAGAATGGCTACACCTTC. This encodes CASSLSTMGQNGYTF.

The chain has TRBV2 and TRBJ2-2; 11 bases align to TRBD2. Germline V gene lookup returns CDR1 SNHLY and CDR2 FYNNEI. The CDR3 covers 17 residues. Germline trimming cut 6 bases from V and 5 bases from J; bases unmatched to any gene: 11. CDR3 protein: CASSLVTSGRGTGELFF. DNA of the CDR3: TGTGCCAGCAGCCTCGTTACTAGCGGGAGAGGAACCGGGGAGCTGTTTTTT.

The genes are TRBV3-1 (or the pseudogene TRBV3-2) and TRBJ1-5; no clear D gene. Trimming cost V 1 base and J 2 bases, with 9 bases left between them. This CDR3 has 15 residues. Per the germline V gene, CDR1 is LGHDT and CDR2 is YNNKEL (reference sequence). CDR3 region: CASSQGGGGNQPQHF. The DNA for the CDR3 is TGTGCCAGCAGCCAAGGTGGAGGTGGCAATCAGCCCCAGCATTTT.

This sequence joins TRBV5-6 and TRBJ2-7, with 7 positions matching TRBD2. The length of the CDR3 is 16 residues. V dropped 5 bases and J dropped 2; count of bases not matched to a gene: 13. Germline V gives CDR1 SGHDT, CDR2 YYEEEE. The CDR3 DNA reads as TGTGCCAGCAGTTCAATAGTCGGGACTAATACCTACGAGCAGTACTTC. Amino acids: CASSSIVGTNTYEQYF.

This chain links TRBV27 with TRBJ2-7; D is possibly TRBD1 or TRBD2 (5 bases each). Germline lookup yields CDR1 MNHEY and CDR2 SMNVEV (reference sequence). This CDR3 comprises 17 residues. The germline V and J ends were trimmed by 5 bases and 4 bases, with 24 bases remaining between them. The CDR3 sequence is CASSPPRTGRIPYEQYF. CDR3 bases: TGTGCCAGCAGTCCACCCCGGACGGGACGAATACCTTACGAGCAGTACTTC.

The rearrangement links TRBV15 to TRBJ2-5; 10 bases map to TRBD2. The CDR3 has 15 residues. The trim removed 0 bases at V and 3 bases at J, leaving 1 base unmatched. Germline V lookup: CDR1 LNHNV, CDR2 YYDKDF (reference sequence). Here the CDR3 reads CATSRDLAGEETQYF. The CDR3 region has the DNA TGTGCCACCAGCAGAGATCTAGCGGGAGAAGAGACCCAGTACTTC.

J is TRBJ1-2 and V is TRBV29-1; a possible D gene is TRBD1 (6 bases). Trimming removed 5 bases from V and 0 bases from J, with 10 bases in between. The CDR3 is 13 residues long. Germline V gives CDR1 SQVTM, CDR2 ANQGSEA. The CDR3 region has the DNA TGCAGCGTTTTGACAGGCGCTAACTATGGCTACACCTTC. This codes for CSVLTGANYGYTF.

The chain couples TRBV29-1 to TRBJ1-2, with 7 bases lining up with TRBD1. The CDR3 length is 15 residues. V gave up 6 bases and J gave up 2 bases; unmatched junction bases: 12. CDR1 is SQVTM and CDR2 is ANQGSEA in the germline V gene. The CDR3 nucleotides read TGCAGCGTGGACTCCAGGGGGTCGGGAAACTATGGCTACACCTTC. Translating gives CSVDSRGSGNYGYTF. Full variable domain (missing parts from reference TRBV29-1 and TRBJ1-2): SAVISQKPSRDICQRGTSLTIQCQVDSQVTMMFWYRQQPGQSLTLIATANQGSEATYESGFVIDKFPISRPNLTFSTLTVSNMSPEDSSIYLCSVDSRGSGNYGYTFGSGTRLTVV.

The count of this clone is one. The rearrangement joins TRBV11-2 to TRBJ2-1, with 8 nucleotides matching TRBD2. Per the germline V gene, CDR1 is SGHAT and CDR2 is FQNNGV. The J segment lost 4 bases and the V segment lost 2 bases, leaving 7 bases of the junction unmatched. This CDR3 is 16 amino acids long. CDR3 nucleotides: TGTGCCAGCAGCTTACAACGAACTAGCGGTTACAATGAGCAGTTCTTC. Its protein is CASSLQRTSGYNEQFF. The full variable domain, its missing parts supplied by reference TRBV11-2 and TRBJ2-1, is EAGVAQSPRYKIIEKRQSVAFWCNPISGHATLYWYQQILGQGPKLLIQFQNNGVVDDSQLPKDRFSAERLKGVDSTLKIQPAKLEDSAVYLCASSLQRTSGYNEQFFGPGTRLTVL.

The chain couples TRBV2 to TRBJ2-7, with 9 bases that match TRBD1. Germline trimming cut 4 bases from V and 5 bases from J; bases unmatched to any gene: 3. Per the germline V gene, CDR1 is SNHLY and CDR2 is FYNNEI. The CDR3 is 13 amino acids. CDR3 protein: CASSVTGGNEQYF. In DNA form, the CDR3 reads TGTGCCAGCAGTGTTACAGGGGGCAACGAGCAGTACTTC.

Only one count was recorded for this clone. The chain is built from TRBV5-1 and TRBJ1-2; D is uncertain. The CDR3 spans 14 residues. V was clipped by 1 base and J by 7 bases, with 14 bases between them. Germline V gene lookup returns CDR1 SGHRS and CDR2 YFSETQ. The CDR3 sequence is CASSLTALEGGYTF. The CDR3 DNA follows: TGCGCCAGCAGCTTGACCGCCTTGGAGGGTGGCTACACCTTC.

CDR3 coding DNA: TGTGCCAGCAGCTCTCCGGGACTAGTGAGGGGCTACACCTTC. Residues: CASSSPGLVRGYTF. V is TRBV7-9 and J is TRBJ1-2; tentatively, D is TRBD1 (5 bases). The CDR3 loop spans 14 amino acids. Germline CDR1 and CDR2: SEHNR and FQNEAQ (reference sequence). V lost 4 bases and J lost 8, with 17 bases in between.

In nucleotides, the CDR3 is TGTGCCAGCAGCTTAGATCATCCGAGCTTTAGCTCCTACAATGAGCAGTTCTTC. Its translation is CASSLDHPSFSSYNEQFF. V gene TRBV11-3 combines with J gene TRBJ2-1; no firm D call. With 0 bases removed from V and 0 bases from J, the gap between germline ends came to 15 bases. CDR3 size: 18 residues. Looked up from germline, CDR1 is SGHNT and CDR2 is YENEEA.

The V call is TRBV5-1, the J call TRBJ1-1; 7 bases match TRBD1. With 0 bases clipped from V and 0 bases from J, the junction kept 2 bases outside the gene matches. Germline CDR1 SGHRS, CDR2 YFSETQ. The CDR3 totals 15 residues. CDR3: CASSLEGQMNTEAFF. In DNA form, the CDR3 reads TGCGCCAGCAGCTTGGAGGGACAGATGAACACTGAAGCTTTCTTT.

This chain uses TRBV30 with TRBJ2-2; D uncertain. V was pared by 8 bases and J by 8 bases, with 12 bases between. The length of the CDR3 is 11 residues. From germline, CDR1 is GTSNPN and CDR2 SVGIG (reference sequence). The CDR3 DNA sequence: TGTGCCCGACGGACCGTGGGGGAGCTGTTTTTT. It codes for CARRTVGELFF.